This T cell receptor beta chain was captured in a study of shared clonotypes between healthy human individuals. Study-level findings and limits: Only blood underwent sampling, and tissue repertoires likely differ. Clonotype sharing among donors was expected to depend on sequencing depth. Compared with memory subsets, naive subsets generally had larger estimated richness.

TCRdb's table, derived via immunoSEQ multiplex PCR, lists solely in-frame clones and lacks some. The data hold about 2 million clones, with 95% observed a single time. The germline gives CDR1 LGHNA, CDR2 YSLEER. The V and J ends lost 4 bases and 2 bases respectively, with 13 bases between them. The CDR3 is made up of 15 amino acids. A word on this clone: Its antigen is undetermined.

Sequenced sample: naive CD4+ T cells sorted from blood. Subset defined: CD45RA+ positively selected. The sequence was obtained from a man aged 18 to 29 in good health. V usage is TRBV4-3 and J usage is TRBJ2-3, with a possible D match to TRBD1 (5 bases). CDR3 bases: TGCGCCAGCAGCCTCGGAAGGGGTGACACAGATACGCAGTATTTT. Translation gives CASSLGRGDTDTQYF.